This record covers a single T cell receptor beta chain. Its antigen is unknown. Sequencing in the ViraFEST assay came after antigen-specific CD4+ T cells had been expanded with viral peptide pools, which were used to stimulate PBMC. Once cultured for approximately 10 days, the cells underwent separation to obtain CD4+ T cells. Recipients of the vaccine had no prior SARS-CoV-2 infection and negative nucleocapsid antibodies. Produced via immunoSEQ multiplex PCR; TCRdb's table is partial and in-frame only. Of tens of thousands of clones listed, roughly 80% are singletons. This sample stems from a study of vaccination effects on CD4 cells after COVID-19. This CDR3 spans 15 amino acids. Germline trimming cut 6 bases from V and 7 bases from J; bases unmatched to any gene: 9. Per germline, CDR1 SQVTM and CDR2 ANQGSEA.

The genes are TRBV29-1 and TRBJ2-5, with 15 bases fitting TRBD2. The sample was CD4+ T cells from PBMCs cultured with SARS-CoV-2 spike peptides, taken before COVID-19 vaccination. This receptor was identified in a human donor who received a COVID-19 vaccine. The CDR3 DNA follows: TGCAGCGTCCGGACTAGCGGGGGGGGCCTGGGGACCCAGTACTTC. Encoded protein: CSVRTSGGGLGTQYF.